The T cell receptor (beta chain) under discussion was sequenced for a study of T cells in women clearing cervical HPV infection. Across the whole study: Case blood was drawn a median approximately 150 days after lesion detection. HLA type could not be excluded as a confounder. Overall study findings and caveats: T-cell numbers per sample were unknown and may explain richness differences.

The method was immunoSEQ multiplex PCR; TCRdb's version includes in-frame clones alone and lacks a portion of them. The table gives some 24,000 clones; the top ten clones make up about 6% of it. Comments on this clone: Its target is unknown.

This clonotype was obtained from a woman between 18 and 70 years old with a cervical HPV16 infection that either progressed to CIN3+ or cleared (not recorded which). Material: blood buffy coat.

The CDR3 reads CSARGAGETQYF. The sequenced CDR3 bases are TGCAGCGCGAGGGGCGCGGGGGAGACG. The rearrangement links TRBV29-1 to TRBJ2-3; TRBD2 aligns across 7 bases. The read stops 3 residues short of the end of the CDR3; the missing end is completed from the germline J gene. This CDR3 is built from 12 residues. CDR1 SQVTM and CDR2 ANQGSEA come from the germline V gene.